The 9 T cell receptor beta chains in this list originate from one sample, sequenced in a study of cytotoxic CD8 clonotypes in ibrutinib-treated CLL. TCRdb keeps only in-frame clones here, not all; method: immunoSEQ multiplex PCR. The table includes 110,000 or so clones, approximately 56% detected once. Sequences were derived from PBMCs, sampled after 24 months of ibrutinib treatment. The receptor set was obtained from a human donor with chronic lymphocytic leukemia.

This clone was counted once. For the CDR3, the DNA is TGCGCCAGCAGCCAAGTACAGGGGGCACGGACTAATGAAAAACTGTTTTTT. Its protein product is CASSQVQGARTNEKLFF. The chain carries TRBV4-1 and TRBJ1-4; 9 bases line up with TRBD1. V gave up 1 base and J gave up 2 bases; unmatched junction bases: 5. The CDR3 length is 17 residues. The germline gives CDR1 MGHRA, CDR2 YSYEKL.

Comments on this clone: A read error is possible here, since a much larger clone lies one base away. The CDR3 sequence is CASSLGWVTEAFF. The CDR3 nucleotides are TGTGCCAGCAGCTTGGGATGGGTTACTGAAGCTTTCTTT. The chain couples TRBV5-7 to TRBJ1-1; D remains ambiguous. TRBV5-7 is recorded as an ORF, its role being uncertain. V was trimmed by 0 bases and J by 5 bases, leaving 8 bases between them. The CDR3 contains 13 residues.

This clone appeared a single time. The gene calls are TRBV9 and TRBJ2-7, with 9 bases fitting TRBD1. The CDR3 runs 15 residues. Trimming removed 3 bases from V and 1 base from J; junction bases left unmatched: 5. The germline V gene encodes CDR1 SGDLS and CDR2 YYNGEE. CDR3 sequence (DNA): TGTGCCAGCAGCGCCGCGGACAGGGGTTCCTACGAGCAGTACTTC. Protein sequence: CASSAADRGSYEQYF.

Comments on this clone: One end of the junction fails to match germline, which may point to a read error. The V and J genes are TRBV11-3 and TRBJ2-4, with 9 bases matching TRBD1. The CDR3 is 14 amino acids. Germline lookup yields CDR1 SGHNT and CDR2 YENEEA. CDR3 DNA: TGTGCCAGCAGCCCCCCTACAGGGGGCGAAGGTAGTTCCTTC. Protein product: CASSPPTGGEGSSF.

This chain joins TRBV14 and TRBJ1-3; 7 bases map to TRBD1. This CDR3 has 17 amino acids. J was trimmed by 0 bases and V by 1 base; bases with no gene match: 6. CDR1 is SGHDN and CDR2 is FVKESK in the germline V gene. The CDR3 nucleotides read TGTGCCAGCAGCCAAGTTAGGGGACAGAACTCTGGAAACACCATATATTTT. Translating gives CASSQVRGQNSGNTIYF.

The table lists this clone with a few counts. The germline gene is not matched at one end of the junction; a read error may be the cause. The chain couples TRBV7-7 to TRBJ2-2, with D unresolved. The CDR3 contains 14 residues. From germline, CDR1 is SSHAT and CDR2 FNYEAQ (reference sequence). CDR3 protein: CASSPVSLPGELFF. CDR3 nucleotides: TGTGCTAGCAGCCCTGTCTCTCTACCCGGGGAGCTGTTTTTT. The entire variable domain, with the rest obtained from reference TRBV7-7 and TRBJ2-2, is as follows: GAGVSQSPRYKVTKRGQDVTLRCDPISSHATLYWYQQALGQGPEFLTYFNYEAQPDKSGLPSDRFSAERPEGSISTLTIQRTEQRDSAMYRCASSPVSLPGELFFGEGSRLTVL.

This clone was picked up a small number of times. The genes are TRBV6-6 and TRBJ2-3; TRBD2 is a possible D gene (6 bases). CDR3 length: 15 amino acids. Germline V gene sequence: CDR1 MNHNY, CDR2 SVGAGI (reference sequence). Trimming shortened V by 0 bases and J by 0 bases, and 7 bases separated the two germline ends. DNA of the CDR3: TGTGCCAGCAGTTACTCTAGCGGTAGCACAGATACGCAGTATTTT. Encoded protein: CASSYSSGSTDTQYF.

This clone was seen more than once but under ten times. This sequence joins TRBV29-1 and TRBJ1-1; weak D call: TRBD1 (6 bases). Germline CDR1 reads SQVTM; CDR2 reads ANQGSEA. The CDR3 runs to 12 residues. V was cut by 7 bases and J by 2 bases, with 11 bases left in between. The CDR3, as DNA: TGCAGCGCCGGACAGTCCAACACTGAAGCTTTCTTT. Translating gives CSAGQSNTEAFF.

The chain employs TRBV7-3 and TRBJ2-1; no clear D. Germline V CDR1 and CDR2: SGHTA, FQGTGA. CDR3 size: 16 residues. V was shortened by 5 bases and J by 0 bases, with 14 bases between the two germline ends. CDR3 protein: CASSQMGDGSYNEQFF. The DNA for the CDR3 is TGTGCCAGCAGCCAAATGGGCGACGGCTCCTACAATGAGCAGTTCTTC.